These T cell receptor beta chains were read from a single sample in a study of OX40 agonist ivuxolimab in advanced cancers. The method was immunoSEQ multiplex PCR; TCRdb's version includes in-frame clones alone and lacks a portion of them. The profile shows about 45,000 clones, more than 75% of them singletons. The sequences come from CD4+ or CD8+ T cells sorted from blood, collected in a trial of the OX40 agonist ivuxolimab. Receptors originate from an adult with an advanced solid tumor such as melanoma, head and neck, liver or kidney cancer. Each CDR3 is given with its conserved first and last residue. The D gene is left open where the match is weak. Size is stated for part of the rows, as once, few or many counts, or as a class when the clone is expanded.

len	v_gene	abundance	d_gene	j_gene	CDR3aa	CDR3nt
11	TRBV29-1	many	NA	TRBJ1-2	CSVASLGGYTF	TGCAGCGTCGCGTCGTTGGGTGGCTACACCTTC
15	TRBV4-1	NA	NA	TRBJ1-6	CASSLIPGGNSPLHF	TGCGCCAGCAGCCTGATCCCGGGGGGAAATTCACCCCTCCACTTT
14	TRBV5-6	NA	TRBD1	TRBJ2-7	CASSWRTGGHEQYF	TGTGCCAGCAGCTGGAGGACAGGGGGCCACGAGCAGTACTTC
13	TRBV6-5	NA	TRBD1	TRBJ1-2	CASSYPGGDGYTF	TGTGCCAGCAGTTACCCAGGGGGGGATGGCTACACCTTC
13	TRBV29-1	NA	NA	TRBJ2-1	CSTPGLAIPEQFF	TGCAGCACCCCAGGTCTGGCTATTCCTGAGCAGTTCTTC
12	TRBV30	NA	NA	TRBJ1-1	CAWSPGNTEAFF	TGTGCCTGGAGTCCCGGGAACACTGAAGCTTTCTTT
13	TRBV14	NA	NA	TRBJ2-1	CASSQANYNEQFF	TGTGCCAGCAGCCAGGCTAACTACAATGAGCAGTTCTTC
16	TRBV28	NA	NA	TRBJ2-4	CASSLPPGTAKNIQYF	TGTGCCAGCAGTTTACCCCCGGGGACAGCCAAAAACATTCAGTACTTC
13	TRBV29-1	NA	NA	TRBJ1-2	CSVEDGETRGYTF	TGCAGCGTTGAAGATGGCGAGACTAGGGGCTACACCTTC
15	TRBV10-3	NA	NA	TRBJ2-1	CAISLDGSSYNEQFF	TGTGCCATCAGCTTGGACGGGAGCTCCTACAATGAGCAGTTCTTC
16	TRBV7-7	NA	NA	TRBJ2-1	CASSLLVTAGSNEQFF	TGTGCTAGCAGCTTATTGGTCACCGCAGGCTCGAATGAGCAGTTCTTC
15	TRBV7-8	NA	NA	TRBJ1-1	CASSLSSSGNTEAFF	TGTGCCAGCAGCTTATCCAGCTCCGGGAACACTGAAGCTTTCTTT
15	TRBV6-1	NA	TRBD1	TRBJ1-2	CASRPWTGEDYGYTF	TGTGCCAGCAGGCCGTGGACAGGGGAGGACTATGGCTACACCTTC
16	TRBV4-3	once	NA	TRBJ2-7	CASSQDGRGTHCEQYF	TGCGCCAGCAGCCAAGACGGGAGAGGGACACACTGCGAGCAGTACTTC
15	TRBV19	NA	NA	TRBJ2-7	CASSPSGTLSYEQYF	TGTGCCAGTAGCCCGTCAGGGACCCTCTCCTACGAGCAGTACTTC
14	TRBV6-5	once	NA	TRBJ1-2	CASSYGGVNYGYTF	TGTGCCAGCAGTTACGGGGGCGTAAACTATGGCTACACCTTC
15	TRBV25-1	NA	NA	TRBJ1-2	CASSPLGGSHYGYTF	TGTGCCAGCAGTCCCCTGGGGGGAAGTCACTATGGCTACACCTTC
17	TRBV11-3	NA	TRBD2	TRBJ2-4	CASSSDRDYLAKNIQYF	TGTGCCAGCAGCTCCGACCGGGACTATCTAGCCAAAAACATTCAGTACTTC
14	TRBV5-6	NA	TRBD2	TRBJ2-7	CASSLTSGGGEQYF	TGTGCCAGCAGCTTAACTAGCGGGGGCGGCGAGCAGTACTTC
13	TRBV7-3	NA	NA	TRBJ2-3	CASSGSITDTQYF	TGTGCCAGCAGTGGCTCGATCACAGATACGCAGTATTTT
16	TRBV4-3	NA	TRBD1	TRBJ2-2	CASSDLTGQNTGELFF	TGCGCCAGCAGCGATCTGACAGGGCAGAACACCGGGGAGCTGTTTTTT
15	TRBV15	NA	TRBD2	TRBJ2-7	CATSPEAGGTYEQYF	TGTGCCACCAGCCCCGAGGCGGGGGGGACCTACGAGCAGTACTTC
15	TRBV6-1	NA	TRBD1	TRBJ2-7	CASRTGQGISYEQYF	TGTGCCAGCAGGACGGGACAGGGCATCTCCTACGAGCAGTACTTC
14	TRBV6-1	NA	NA	TRBJ2-2	CASSVGLDTGELFF	TGTGCCAGCAGTGTAGGTTTGGACACCGGGGAGCTGTTTTTT
13	TRBV27	NA	NA	TRBJ2-7	CASSRFGSYEQYF	TGTGCCAGCAGTAGGTTTGGGTCCTACGAGCAGTACTTC
14	TRBV29-1	NA	TRBD2	TRBJ2-7	CSVKTGTSWDEQYF	TGCAGCGTGAAGACCGGGACTAGCTGGGACGAGCAGTACTTC
14	TRBV5-1	NA	NA	TRBJ1-2	CASSLEDSTYGYTF	TGTGCCAGCAGCTTGGAGGACAGCACCTATGGCTACACCTTC
17	TRBV4-1	NA	TRBD2	TRBJ2-5	CASSQDGVTSGRETQYF	TGCGCCAGCAGCCAAGATGGTGTAACTAGCGGGAGGGAGACCCAGTACTTC
15	TRBV27	few	TRBD1	TRBJ2-7	CASSLSQGASYEQYF	TGTGCCAGCAGTTTATCTCAGGGGGCATCCTACGAGCAGTACTTC
12	TRBV7-9	NA	NA	TRBJ2-3	CASGEWTDTQYF	TGTGCCAGCGGGGAGTGGACAGATACGCAGTATTTT
13	TRBV6-5	once	TRBD1	TRBJ2-4	CASSYGTESIQYF	TGTGCCAGCAGTTACGGGACAGAAAGCATTCAGTACTTC
17	TRBV11-3	NA	NA	TRBJ2-3	CASRSPLNRDGGHTQYF	TGTGCCAGCAGATCTCCGTTAAACAGGGACGGGGGACATACGCAGTATTTT
13	TRBV10-2	NA	NA	TRBJ2-3	CASSDFSTDTQYF	TGCGCCAGCAGTGACTTTAGCACAGATACGCAGTATTTT
11	TRBV10-1	NA	NA	TRBJ1-1	CASSDGTEAFF	TGCGCCAGCAGTGATGGGACTGAAGCTTTCTTT
15	TRBV4-2	NA	TRBD1	TRBJ1-1	CASSPNRDREGEAFF	TGTGCCAGCAGCCCGAACCGGGACAGGGAAGGTGAAGCTTTCTTT
15	TRBV7-2	NA	TRBD1	TRBJ2-7	CASTLSGTGDYEQYF	TGTGCCAGCACCCTATCCGGGACAGGGGACTACGAGCAGTACTTC